The T cell receptor (beta chain) under discussion was sequenced for a study of shared clonotypes between healthy human individuals (dated by TCRdb to between 2020 and 2021). In the study overall: Two women and a few men aged 18 to 49 years were included in the cohort. For each donor, CD4 naive and CD4 memory were each given three plates, CD8 naive was given two plates, and CD8 memory was given one plate. To estimate repertoire size and how much clonotypes are shared between individuals, the study performed deep sequencing of blood TCR repertoires from five healthy adults. Different laboratories and diverse techniques were used to prepare libraries and sequence TCR repertoires, to increase sequencing depth and limit assay-specific biases. Per donor, leukapheresis produced somewhere between about 0.94 and 9.5 billion PBMCs.

As for this clone: This clone's antigen is unknown. No base qualities exist here, and no much larger clone lies one base off it.

What the research found in general, with its limitations: Pairwise subsampling indicated that sequencing depth was expected to affect the degree of clonotype sharing among donors. Compared with non-shared clonotypes, the clonotypes found in all four sorted-subset donors had higher generation probabilities. Larger estimated clonotype richness was generally found for naive subsets than for memory subsets. Sampling was restricted to blood, and TCR repertoires in tissue are likely to differ from TCR repertoires in blood. Rarefaction of sorted-subset datasets indicated incomplete sequencing despite the large sequencing depth. When several donors were compared, the shared fraction of clonotypes was about 5.5% for naive CD4, around 4% for naive CD8, more than 2% for memory CD4, and 0.4% for memory CD8. Because the study included a small number of donors, the genetic and exposure-history diversity represented was limited.

Donors were healthy HIV-negative adults with no recently reported acute infections or vaccinations. Every donor was a Caucasian adult residing in Nashville, Tennessee, USA. CD4+ T cells were enriched by magnetic negative selection, after which naive cells were positively selected on CD45RA and the negative fraction was taken as the memory subset. After blood collection by leukapheresis, PBMCs were isolated using Ficoll-Histopaque density gradient centrifugation and then cryopreserved in the vapor phase of liquid nitrogen. Analytical flow cytometry was used to check the purity and quantity of each magnetically sorted T cell population. Genomic DNA was isolated from each sorted fraction and quantified by UV absorbance on a Nanodrop 2000c. Using the deep immunoSEQ assay, TCR CDR3 regions were amplified from genomic DNA by multiplex PCR. Extracted genomic DNA from each cell subset was distributed evenly across all wells of several immunoSEQ 96-well plates, and each plate was treated as a replicate. For sorted subsets, each replicate PCR was loaded with approximately 190 ng genomic DNA, equivalent to about 30,000 T cell genomes. Purified libraries were measured with a Qubit 3.0 fluorometer, size-checked on a Bioanalyzer 2100, and measured again with the KAPA Library Quantification kit. Every immunoSEQ 96-well plate was sequenced on a separate single-read 150-cycle Illumina NextSeq 550 flow cell. The study's own analysis went as follows. Because only junctional sequences without quality scores were contained in the immunoSEQ output, filtering matching that applied to full-length reads could not be performed. Sequences were annotated with PyIR, a Python wrapper for IgBLAST v1.9, and V/J genes and CDR3 were assigned using IMGT germline references. Reads were removed for weak V/J assignments (E-value above 1e-6), missing CDR3, stop codons, out-of-frame junctions, or ambiguous translated residues. A V3J clonotype was defined by an identical inferred V gene, J gene, and CDR3 amino acid sequence. Percentage overlap between repertoires was computed as shared unique clonotypes divided by the size of the smaller repertoire. RTK rarefaction, the Chao1 estimator, and Recon v2.1 estimates of unobserved clonotypes were used to assess repertoire richness. OLGA was used to compute generation probabilities for all TCRbeta clonotypes that the gDNA method yielded from several donors. TCRdb holds this immuneACCESS table with in-frame rearrangements only. Some clones are missing; in checked studies, unresolved V genes explain under half, and the rest has no known cause. The V and J calls and clone size come from that table; D and trimming were worked out from the DNA. The sample table contains roughly 1,100,000 clones; only one count was recorded for under 80% of them. Clones ranked in the top ten supply roughly 1.5% of the sample.

The CDR3 measures 14 amino acids from cysteine to phenylalanine. The only DNA kept is the CDR3, 42 bases in frame from the first base. V is reduced by 5 bases and J by 0 bases, leaving a spacing of 8 bases between them. CDR1 and CDR2 are read off the germline V gene (reference sequence) as WNHNN and SYGVQD. Here the chain combines TRBV10-1 and TRBJ2-4; TRBD2 is possibly the D segment (6 matching bases). The source is a man between 18 and 35 years old in good health. What was sequenced was memory CD4+ T cells sorted from blood. In light of the paper, this sample's cell subset or site label describes: CD45RA-negative fraction. The CDR3 loop reads CASSSAGAKNIQYF. The nucleotide sequence is given as TGCGCCAGCAGTTCAGCGGGAGCCAAAAACATTCAGTACTTC.